The rows below give T cell receptor beta chains drawn from one sample of a study of regulatory T cells in long-lasting Graves disease. TCRdb re-called the multiplex PCR reads through MiXCR, storing one row per CDR3 protein. The sample includes around 450,000 distinct CDR3 sequences, roughly a fifth of them seen just once. This material consisted of peripheral blood mononuclear cells (PBMCs), taken when the disease was refractory, from a patient treated with antithyroid drugs. The receptors stem from a female donor with Graves disease. Each CDR3 is given with its conserved first and last residue. Each record gives: V gene, D gene, clone size, J gene, CDR3 DNA, CDR3 protein. D genes are given only for firm matches. Only some rows state a clone size, as once, few, many or a class for expanded clones.

V gene: TRBV3-1; D gene: NA; clone size: NA; J gene: TRBJ1-1; CDR3 DNA: TGTGCCAGCAGCCAACTGGGTCTCCGGGGCCTGAACACTGAAGCTTTCTTT; CDR3 protein: CASSQLGLRGLNTEAFF
V gene: TRBV13; D gene: TRBD1; clone size: once; J gene: TRBJ2-7; CDR3 DNA: TGTGCCAGCAGCGCAAAGGACAGGAATAGCTCCTACGAGCAGTACTTC; CDR3 protein: CASSAKDRNSSYEQYF
V gene: TRBV12-3/TRBV12-4; D gene: NA; clone size: many; J gene: TRBJ1-2; CDR3 DNA: TGTGCCAGCAGTTTAGTACACCGAGCGACTGGCTACACCTTC; CDR3 protein: CASSLVHRATGYTF
V gene: TRBV24-1; D gene: NA; clone size: NA; J gene: TRBJ2-5; CDR3 DNA: TGTGCCACCAGTGATTTTTCGGGGGCTGAAGAGACCCAGTACTTC; CDR3 protein: CATSDFSGAEETQYF
V gene: TRBV24-1; D gene: TRBD1; clone size: few; J gene: TRBJ2-2; CDR3 DNA: TGTGCCACCAGTGATCCGGGACAGGGGGGGGTGGACGGGGAGCTGTTTTTT; CDR3 protein: CATSDPGQGGVDGELFF
V gene: TRBV15; D gene: NA; clone size: many; J gene: TRBJ1-2; CDR3 DNA: TGTGCCACCAGCAGAGACAGGGCTCTGAACTATGGCTACACCTTC; CDR3 protein: CATSRDRALNYGYTF
V gene: TRBV4-1; D gene: TRBD1; clone size: NA; J gene: TRBJ2-5; CDR3 DNA: TGCGCCAGCAGCCATGGGACAGGGAATACAGCCCAGTACTTC; CDR3 protein: CASSHGTGNTAQYF
V gene: TRBV12-3/TRBV12-4; D gene: NA; clone size: many; J gene: TRBJ1-4; CDR3 DNA: TGTGCCAGCAGTCCCCTCCGGGACGGCGCTGAAAAACTGTTTTTT; CDR3 protein: CASSPLRDGAEKLFF
V gene: TRBV12-3/TRBV12-4; D gene: NA; clone size: many; J gene: TRBJ1-2; CDR3 DNA: TGTGCCAGCAGTGAACAGCTCGTGCCCGACAGGCTGAGCTATGGCTACACCTTC; CDR3 protein: CASSEQLVPDRLSYGYTF
V gene: TRBV7-3; D gene: NA; clone size: many; J gene: TRBJ2-2; CDR3 DNA: TGTGCCAGCAGCTCCTCCCTGGGCACCGGGGAGCTGTTTTTT; CDR3 protein: CASSSSLGTGELFF
V gene: TRBV20-1; D gene: TRBD1; clone size: NA; J gene: TRBJ1-1; CDR3 DNA: TGCAGTGCTAGACGCCGGGACAGGGGAGGGCGGACTGAAGCTTTCTTT; CDR3 protein: CSARRRDRGGRTEAFF
V gene: TRBV10-3; D gene: TRBD2; clone size: NA; J gene: TRBJ2-7; CDR3 DNA: TGTGCCATCAAGGGAGCGGGAGCCCCCTCCTACGAGCAGTACTTC; CDR3 protein: CAIKGAGAPSYEQYF
V gene: TRBV6-1; D gene: NA; clone size: many; J gene: TRBJ1-6; CDR3 DNA: TGTGCCAGCAGTCAAAGTTCACCCCTCCACTTT; CDR3 protein: CASSQSSPLHF
V gene: TRBV7-9; D gene: NA; clone size: NA; J gene: TRBJ2-1; CDR3 DNA: TGTGCCAGCAGCTTAATTGGGACTGGGTCCTACAATGAGCAGTTCTTC; CDR3 protein: CASSLIGTGSYNEQFF
V gene: TRBV25-1; D gene: NA; clone size: few; J gene: TRBJ2-4; CDR3 DNA: TGTGCCAGCAGTGAGGCGGCCATTCAGTACTTC; CDR3 protein: CASSEAAIQYF
V gene: TRBV20-1; D gene: TRBD2; clone size: NA; J gene: TRBJ2-7; CDR3 DNA: TGCAGTGTTAACAAGCGGGAAGGGTACGAGCAGTACTTC; CDR3 protein: CSVNKREGYEQYF
V gene: TRBV6-4; D gene: NA; clone size: NA; J gene: TRBJ2-1; CDR3 DNA: TGTGCCAGCAGCAAAGGGGACATTCTCTACAATGAGCAGTTCTTC; CDR3 protein: CASSKGDILYNEQFF
V gene: TRBV11-3; D gene: NA; clone size: NA; J gene: TRBJ1-3; CDR3 DNA: TGTGCCAGCAGCTTGACGACAGCCGCCTCTGGAAACACCATATATTTT; CDR3 protein: CASSLTTAASGNTIYF
V gene: TRBV6-1; D gene: TRBD2; clone size: many; J gene: TRBJ2-6; CDR3 DNA: TGTGCCAGCACTGAAGGGACTATCCTCTCTGGGGCCAACGTCCTGACTTTC; CDR3 protein: CASTEGTILSGANVLTF
V gene: TRBV14; D gene: NA; clone size: NA; J gene: TRBJ1-2; CDR3 DNA: TGTGCCAGCAGCCAAGTGGCCGGACTGACCTATGGCTACACCTTC; CDR3 protein: CASSQVAGLTYGYTF
V gene: TRBV2; D gene: NA; clone size: once; J gene: TRBJ2-3; CDR3 DNA: TGTGCCACTACACCCGGGGATACGCAGTATTTT; CDR3 protein: CATTPGDTQYF
V gene: TRBV4-2; D gene: NA; clone size: NA; J gene: TRBJ1-1; CDR3 DNA: TGTGCCAGCAGCCAAGACGGGCCGGGGACAGCTTTCTTT; CDR3 protein: CASSQDGPGTAFF
V gene: TRBV28; D gene: TRBD2; clone size: many; J gene: TRBJ2-7; CDR3 DNA: TGTGCCAGCAGTCCCCGGGGAGGGGCCCTCTCCTACGAGCAGTACTTC; CDR3 protein: CASSPRGGALSYEQYF
V gene: TRBV2; D gene: NA; clone size: NA; J gene: TRBJ1-2; CDR3 DNA: TGTGCCAGCAGGGACTACTATAGCTACACCTTC; CDR3 protein: CASRDYYSYTF
V gene: TRBV6-1; D gene: NA; clone size: many; J gene: TRBJ2-7; CDR3 DNA: TGTGCCAGCAGTGACATTGGGACGCAGAATGACGAGCAGTACTTC; CDR3 protein: CASSDIGTQNDEQYF
V gene: TRBV28; D gene: NA; clone size: many; J gene: TRBJ1-1; CDR3 DNA: TGTGCCAGCGGTCTATCGTCATGGGCCGAAGCTTTCTTT; CDR3 protein: CASGLSSWAEAFF
V gene: TRBV7-9; D gene: TRBD1; clone size: once; J gene: TRBJ1-2; CDR3 DNA: TGTGCCAGCAGTTGGGACAGGGGACGTGATGGCTACACCTTC; CDR3 protein: CASSWDRGRDGYTF
V gene: TRBV6-2/TRBV6-3; D gene: TRBD1; clone size: NA; J gene: TRBJ1-5; CDR3 DNA: TGTGCCAGCAGTTTAGGGGACAGATGGCTTCAGCCCCAGCATTTT; CDR3 protein: CASSLGDRWLQPQHF